The rows below give T cell receptor beta chains drawn from one sample of a study of brain metastases from non-small cell lung cancer. Produced via immunoSEQ multiplex PCR; TCRdb's table is partial and in-frame only. The sample holds 7,500 to 10,000 clones; about 85% are singletons and the top ten take 4.1%. The sequenced sample consisted of primary lung tumor tissue. Every receptor here comes from a donor aged 40 or older with non-small cell lung cancer. The conserved cysteine and the conserved F or W are not part of the CDR3 here. Each record gives: V gene, J gene, CDR3 protein.

TRBV11-3	TRBJ2-4	ASSLGGGNIQY
TRBV5-1	TRBJ2-7	ASSLVQGAYEQY
TRBV30	TRBJ2-7	AWSLLRDSGGEQY
TRBV7-9	TRBJ2-1	ASSPSGGDNEQF
TRBV9	TRBJ1-2	ASSVGGYGYT
TRBV4-3	TRBJ2-7	ASSQDRGTGAYEQY
TRBV2	TRBJ1-1	ARAGGGGEAF
TRBV5-4	TRBJ2-1	ASSSFTTGGNEQF
TRBV4-3	TRBJ2-4	ASSKETSGGLKNIQY
TRBV6-5	TRBJ1-1	ASSYESMNIEAF
TRBV7-6	TRBJ1-3	ASSLAAHGNTIY
TRBV19	TRBJ2-1	ASSIMTADNEQF
TRBV7-2	TRBJ2-3	ASSPRGQGKTDTQY
TRBV14	TRBJ2-3	ASSQGSKGDTQY
TRBV3-1/TRBV3-2	TRBJ2-4	ASSQDLGGQRHNKNIQY
TRBV6-1	TRBJ2-6	VSSGGTGYNGANVLT
TRBV7-9	TRBJ2-7	ASSSAGSYEQY
TRBV19	TRBJ1-2	ATAWGGEGYT
TRBV10-2	TRBJ2-5	ASSTAETQY
TRBV5-1	TRBJ1-2	ASSLGQRTGGYGYT
TRBV27	TRBJ1-1	ASSLLYRQGLRGAF
TRBV7-2	TRBJ2-7	ASSLAGVRNEQY
TRBV19	TRBJ2-7	ASRLDRGYEQY